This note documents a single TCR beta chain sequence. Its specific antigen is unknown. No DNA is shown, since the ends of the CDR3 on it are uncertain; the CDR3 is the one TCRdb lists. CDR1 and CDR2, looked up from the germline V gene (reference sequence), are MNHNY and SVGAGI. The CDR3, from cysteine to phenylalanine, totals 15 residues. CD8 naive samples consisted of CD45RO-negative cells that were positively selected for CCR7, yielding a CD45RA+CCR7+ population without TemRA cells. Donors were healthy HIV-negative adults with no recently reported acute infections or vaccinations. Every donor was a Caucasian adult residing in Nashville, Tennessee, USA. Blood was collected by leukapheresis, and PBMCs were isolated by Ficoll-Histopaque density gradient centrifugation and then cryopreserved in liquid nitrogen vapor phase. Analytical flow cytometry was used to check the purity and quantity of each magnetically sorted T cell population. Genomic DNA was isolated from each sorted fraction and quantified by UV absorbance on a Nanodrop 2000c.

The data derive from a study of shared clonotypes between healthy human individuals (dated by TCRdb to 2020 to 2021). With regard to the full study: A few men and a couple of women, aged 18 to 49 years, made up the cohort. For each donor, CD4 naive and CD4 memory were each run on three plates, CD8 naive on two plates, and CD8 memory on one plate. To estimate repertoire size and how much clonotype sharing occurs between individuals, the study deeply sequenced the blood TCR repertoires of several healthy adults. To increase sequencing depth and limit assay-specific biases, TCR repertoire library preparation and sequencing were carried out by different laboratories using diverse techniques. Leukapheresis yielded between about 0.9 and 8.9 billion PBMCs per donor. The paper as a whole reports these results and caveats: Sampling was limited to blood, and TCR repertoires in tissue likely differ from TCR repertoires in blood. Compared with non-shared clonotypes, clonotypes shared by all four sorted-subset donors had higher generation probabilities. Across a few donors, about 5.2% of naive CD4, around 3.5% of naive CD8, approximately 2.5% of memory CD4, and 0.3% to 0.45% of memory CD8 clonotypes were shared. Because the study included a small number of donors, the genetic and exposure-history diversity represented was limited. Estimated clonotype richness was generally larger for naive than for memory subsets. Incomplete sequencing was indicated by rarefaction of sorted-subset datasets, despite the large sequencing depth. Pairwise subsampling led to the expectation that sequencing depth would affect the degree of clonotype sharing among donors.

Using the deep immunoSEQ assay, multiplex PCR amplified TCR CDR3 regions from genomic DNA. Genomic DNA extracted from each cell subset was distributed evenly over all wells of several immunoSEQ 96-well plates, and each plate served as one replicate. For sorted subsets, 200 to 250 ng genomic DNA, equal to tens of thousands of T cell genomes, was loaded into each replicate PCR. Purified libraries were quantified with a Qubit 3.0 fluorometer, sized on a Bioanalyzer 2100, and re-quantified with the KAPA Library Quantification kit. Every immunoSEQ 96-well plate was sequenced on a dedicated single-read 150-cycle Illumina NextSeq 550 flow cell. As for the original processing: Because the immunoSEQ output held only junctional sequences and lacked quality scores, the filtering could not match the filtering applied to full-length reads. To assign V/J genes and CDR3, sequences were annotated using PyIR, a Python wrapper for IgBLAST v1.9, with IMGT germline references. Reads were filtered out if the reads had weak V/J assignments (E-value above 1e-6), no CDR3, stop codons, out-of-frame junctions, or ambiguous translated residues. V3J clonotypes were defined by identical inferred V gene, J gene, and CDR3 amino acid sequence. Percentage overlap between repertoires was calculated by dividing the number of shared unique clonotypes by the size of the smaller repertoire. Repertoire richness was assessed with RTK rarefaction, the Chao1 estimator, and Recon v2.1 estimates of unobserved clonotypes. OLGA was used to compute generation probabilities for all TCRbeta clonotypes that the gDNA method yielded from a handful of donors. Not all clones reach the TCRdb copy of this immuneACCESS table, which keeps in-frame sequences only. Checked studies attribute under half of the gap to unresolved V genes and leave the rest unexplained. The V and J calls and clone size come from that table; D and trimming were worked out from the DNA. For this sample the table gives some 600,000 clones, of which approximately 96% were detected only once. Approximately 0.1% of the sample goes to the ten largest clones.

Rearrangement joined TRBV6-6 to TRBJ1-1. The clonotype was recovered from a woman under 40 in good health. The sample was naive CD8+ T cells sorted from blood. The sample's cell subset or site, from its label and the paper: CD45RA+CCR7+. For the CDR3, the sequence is CASINRRAGNTEAFF.